The 29 T cell receptor beta chains in this list originate from one sample, sequenced in a study of blood T cell repertoires in COVID-19. The repertoire was sequenced with immunoSEQ multiplex PCR; TCRdb's copy has only in-frame clones and lacks some. The repertoire has roughly 160,000 clones, roughly 93% of them found once; the top ten carry roughly 2.3%. Sequenced sample: peripheral blood. Every receptor here comes from a man aged 18-30 years with acute or convalescent COVID-19.

The V and J genes are TRBV5-1 and TRBJ2-1, with TRBD1 as a possible D gene (5 bases). V lost 3 bases and J lost 6, with 19 bases in between. The CDR3 is made up of 16 amino acids. In germline, CDR1 is SGHRS, CDR2 YFSETQ. The CDR3 DNA follows: TGCGCCAGCAGCTCGGTGGGTGGCAGGGATGGCAATGAGCAGTTCTTC. This codes for CASSSVGGRDGNEQFF.

V is TRBV6-4 and J is TRBJ2-3; unclear D gene. The CDR3 is 15 residues long. V gave up 4 bases and J gave up 2 bases, with 13 bases separating them. Germline CDR1 MRHNA, CDR2 SNTAGT. The CDR3 sequence is CASSAKPASTDTQYF. CDR3 DNA sequence: TGTGCCAGCAGTGCGAAGCCAGCGTCCACAGATACGCAGTATTTT.

V usage is TRBV19 and J usage is TRBJ1-6; D not resolved. The V gene's germline CDR1 is LNHDA and CDR2 SQIVND (reference sequence). The V and J ends lost 3 bases and 5 bases respectively, with 23 bases between them. This CDR3 region has 19 residues. CDR3 bases: TGTGCCAGTAGTATCCGAACCACCGGGTCCCGCTTGAATAATTCACCCCTCCACTTT. This gives the protein CASSIRTTGSRLNNSPLHF.

V gene TRBV12-3 or TRBV12-4 combines with J gene TRBJ2-1, with D unclear. The CDR3 has 13 residues. The V end lost 6 bases, the J end lost 0 bases, and 6 bases lay between the germline ends. CDR3 sequence (DNA): TGTGCCAGCAGCCGCGGCTCCTACAATGAGCAGTTCTTC. Translating gives CASSRGSYNEQFF.

This chain links TRBV20-1 with TRBJ1-2; a weak D match, TRBD1 (5 bases). The V gene's germline CDR1 is DFQATT and CDR2 SNEGSKA (reference sequence). This CDR3 has 16 residues. V was pared by 3 bases and J by 7 bases, with 24 bases between. The CDR3 DNA reads TGCAGTGCTAGTATCGCGCAGGGAGGGTCAGCATCTGGCTACACCTTC. This sequence encodes CSASIAQGGSASGYTF.

The chain carries TRBV29-1 and TRBJ1-1; D unresolved. Looked up from germline, CDR1 is SQVTM and CDR2 is ANQGSEA. CDR3 length: 11 amino acids. Between the trimmed V and J ends, which lost 5 bases and 1 base, there was a span of 5 bases. The CDR3 is CSVSQNTEAFF. CDR3 bases: TGCAGCGTTTCCCAGAACACTGAAGCTTTCTTT.

The chain has TRBV7-8 and TRBJ1-2; TRBD1 is a possible D gene (6 bases). The ends were cut back, 1 base at V and 5 bases at J, with 11 bases in the middle. The CDR3 runs 14 residues. Looked up from germline, CDR1 is SGHVS and CDR2 is FQNEAQ. Written as DNA, the CDR3 is TGTGCCAGCAGCTTAGGGACAGTTGTTTATGGCTACACCTTC. Translated, it gives CASSLGTVVYGYTF.

This clone was counted between two and nine times. The chain combines TRBV27 with TRBJ1-2, with TRBD1 identical over 8 bases. V trimming: 3 bases; J trimming: 5 bases; junction bases outside the gene matches: 5. CDR3 length equals 14 residues. Germline values: CDR1 MNHEY, CDR2 SMNVEV (reference sequence). Written as DNA, the CDR3 is TGTGCCAGCAGTTTGTACAGGGGGGCATATGGCTACACCTTC. Protein: CASSLYRGAYGYTF.

The V call is TRBV15, the J call TRBJ2-4; D perhaps matches TRBD2 (5 bases). V lost 6 bases and J lost 4, with 22 bases in between. Germline V gives CDR1 LNHNV, CDR2 YYDKDF (reference sequence). This CDR3 has 17 residues. This CDR3 is CATSLPGLADTKNIQYF. The CDR3 DNA sequence: TGTGCCACCAGTCTACCAGGCCTAGCAGATACTAAAAACATTCAGTACTTC.

This clone came up a few times. The V gene is TRBV5-1, the J gene TRBJ1-1; D unclear. Per germline, CDR1 SGHRS and CDR2 YFSETQ. The CDR3 totals 14 residues. With 1 base removed from V and 0 bases from J, the gap between germline ends came to 7 bases. CDR3 coding DNA: TGCGCCAGCAGCTTGAATACAATGAACACTGAAGCTTTCTTT. It codes for CASSLNTMNTEAFF. Based on the CDR3 plus reference TRBV5-1 and TRBJ1-1, the full variable domain is KAGVTQTPRYLIKTRGQQVTLSCSPISGHRSVSWYQQTPGQGLQFLFEYFSETQRNKGNFPGRFSGRQFSNSRSEMNVSTLELGDSALYLCASSLNTMNTEAFFGQGTRLTVV.

This chain joins TRBV25-1 and TRBJ1-1; TRBD1 agrees at 12 bases. CDR1 and CDR2 (germline): MGHDK, SYGVNS. CDR3 length: 17 residues. With V trimmed by 1 base and J by 5 bases, 8 bases remained unmatched. CDR3 sequence: CASSESRPGQGATEAFF. DNA of the CDR3: TGTGCCAGCAGTGAATCCAGACCGGGACAGGGGGCTACTGAAGCTTTCTTT.

The chain combines TRBV19 with TRBJ2-7; 8 positions match TRBD2. The CDR3 totals 14 residues. CDR1 LNHDA and CDR2 SQIVND come from the germline V gene (reference sequence). V shed 4 bases and J 0 bases; nucleotides not matched to a gene: 2. In DNA, the CDR3 is TGTGCCAGTAGTAAAAGCGGGAGCTCCTACGAGCAGTACTTC. Translated: CASSKSGSSYEQYF.

This rearrangement joins TRBV9 to TRBJ2-1; D perhaps matches TRBD2 (6 bases). Germline V gives CDR1 SGDLS, CDR2 YYNGEE. The length of the CDR3 is 15 residues. The V end lost 3 bases, the J end lost 4 bases, and 14 bases lay between the germline ends. In DNA, the CDR3 is TGTGCCAGCAGCGCCCAGTCACGGGGGTACAATGAGCAGTTCTTC. Translation gives CASSAQSRGYNEQFF.

The genes are TRBV18 and TRBJ2-1; 7 bases are a match to TRBD2. CDR3 size: 13 residues. In germline, CDR1 is KGHSH, CDR2 LQKENI. V lost 4 bases, J lost 9 bases, and 6 bases stayed unmatched. The CDR3 bases are TGTGCCAGCTCACGGGTCGGGGGGACTGAGCAGTTCTTC. Its translation is CASSRVGGTEQFF.

Points on this clone: Mismatch with germline at one junction end may stem from a read error. The chain combines TRBV7-9 with TRBJ1-5; no clear D gene. The CDR3 is 15 residues long. Germline assignment: CDR1 SEHNR and CDR2 FQNEAQ (reference sequence). CDR3 bases: TGTGCCAGCAGCGTAGCGGGAGAACGAGGTCAGCCCCAGCATTTT. It yields the protein CASSVAGERGQPQHF.

The chain carries TRBV30 and TRBJ1-6, with D possibly TRBD1 on 5 matching bases. Trimming removed 4 bases from V and 8 bases from J, with 15 bases in between. This CDR3 spans 14 amino acids. In germline, CDR1 is GTSNPN, CDR2 SVGIG (reference sequence). CDR3 nucleotide sequence: TGTGCCTGGAAGTCAGGGAGGTGGGATTCACCCCTCCACTTT. It is translated as CAWKSGRWDSPLHF.

The chain links TRBV19 to TRBJ1-5; perhaps TRBD1 as D (6 bases). This CDR3 has 17 amino acids. Trimming took off 6 bases at V and 7 bases at J, with 25 bases between the two ends. Per germline, CDR1 LNHDA and CDR2 SQIVND (reference sequence). This CDR3 reads CASSHRDTSTYSQPQHF. The CDR3 DNA is TGTGCCAGTAGCCATAGGGACACCTCCACCTATTCCCAGCCCCAGCATTTT.

This clone was counted only a few times. This chain links TRBV19 with TRBJ1-1, with D uncertain. The CDR3 covers 11 residues. V was trimmed by 7 bases and J by 8 bases, leaving 11 bases between them. The germline V gene encodes CDR1 LNHDA and CDR2 SQIVND (reference sequence). The CDR3 protein is CASTLFREAFF. The CDR3 bases are TGTGCCAGTACCCTTTTCAGGGAAGCTTTCTTT.

V and J are TRBV6-2 or TRBV6-3 and TRBJ1-3; D gene uncertain. The CDR3 spans 17 residues. With 5 bases removed from V and 0 bases from J, the gap between germline ends came to 17 bases. Germline V gene data show CDR1 as MNHEY and CDR2 as SVGEGT. CDR3 loop: CASSPMRVLLSGNTIYF. The CDR3 bases are TGTGCCAGCAGTCCCATGAGGGTCCTCCTCTCTGGAAACACCATATATTTT.

The rearrangement links TRBV18 to TRBJ1-2, with no clear D. Germline values: CDR1 KGHSH, CDR2 LQKENI. The length of the CDR3 is 14 residues. V was clipped by 3 bases and J by 6 bases, with 14 bases between them. The CDR3 sequence is CASSPVEVRNGYTF. In DNA, the CDR3 is TGTGCCAGCTCACCGGTAGAGGTTCGGAATGGCTACACCTTC.

The chain employs TRBV5-1 and TRBJ2-3; 12 bases align to TRBD2. Germline CDR1 reads SGHRS; CDR2 reads YFSETQ. The CDR3 is 17 residues long. V lost 3 bases, J lost 2 bases, and 7 bases stayed unmatched. CDR3 region: CASSYIGTSGFTDTQYF. CDR3 nucleotide sequence: TGCGCCAGCAGCTACATAGGGACTAGCGGGTTCACAGATACGCAGTATTTT.

A single count supports this clone. The genes are TRBV5-4 and TRBJ2-1; a possible D gene is TRBD2 (6 bases). This CDR3 region has 14 residues. V was clipped by 3 bases and J by 7 bases, with 14 bases between them. Germline CDR1 SGHNT, CDR2 YYREEE (reference sequence). The CDR3 protein is CASSWRDLQNEQFF. CDR3 DNA sequence: TGTGCCAGCAGCTGGCGGGACTTACAGAATGAGCAGTTCTTC.

This sequence joins TRBV19 and TRBJ2-1, with TRBD2 identical over 9 bases. The CDR3 covers 17 residues. Per germline, CDR1 LNHDA and CDR2 SQIVND (reference sequence). Trimming removed 3 bases from V and 3 bases from J; junction bases left unmatched: 9. The CDR3 protein is CASSMGRLAEYYNEQFF. The CDR3 nucleotides are TGTGCCAGTAGTATGGGGAGACTAGCGGAGTACTACAATGAGCAGTTCTTC.

The V and J genes are TRBV9 and TRBJ2-1; D gene unclear. Trimming left V 0 bases short and J 5 bases short, with 6 bases between. Germline CDR1 is SGDLS and CDR2 is YYNGEE. The CDR3 is made up of 13 amino acids. DNA of the CDR3: TGTGCCAGCAGCGTAGCACAGCACAATGAGCAGTTCTTC. It translates to CASSVAQHNEQFF.

The chain joins TRBV27 to TRBJ1-1; no reliable D call. Germline V CDR1 and CDR2: MNHEY, SMNVEV (reference sequence). The CDR3 totals 15 residues. V lost 0 bases and J 0 bases, leaving 8 bases between the germline ends. The CDR3 DNA is TGTGCCAGCAGTTTATCGGCAGGTATGAACACTGAAGCTTTCTTT. It specifies CASSLSAGMNTEAFF.

This chain uses TRBV4-1 with TRBJ1-1, with D possibly being TRBD1 (5 bases). Looked up from germline, CDR1 is MGHRA and CDR2 is YSYEKL. Trimming left V 0 bases short and J 6 bases short, with 11 bases between. The CDR3 contains 14 residues. CDR3 protein: CASSQDPRGPEAFF. The CDR3 DNA is TGCGCCAGCAGCCAAGATCCTAGGGGCCCTGAAGCTTTCTTT.

The V call is TRBV5-4, the J call TRBJ2-7; TRBD2 agrees at 8 bases. V trimming: 4 bases; J trimming: 5 bases; junction bases outside the gene matches: 14. CDR1 is SGHNT and CDR2 is YYREEE in the germline V gene (reference sequence). This CDR3 has 16 amino acids. CDR3 loop: CASSPTSGGLVNEQYF. As DNA, the CDR3 is TGTGCCAGCAGCCCCACTTCGGGAGGGTTGGTCAACGAGCAGTACTTC. Full variable domain (missing parts from reference TRBV5-4 and TRBJ2-7): ETGVTQSPTHLIKTRGQQVTLRCSSQSGHNTVSWYQQALGQGPQFIFQYYREEENGRGNFPPRFSGLQFPNYSSELNVNALELDDSALYLCASSPTSGGLVNEQYFGPGTRLTVT.

V is TRBV10-2 and J is TRBJ1-2; D is perhaps TRBD1 (5 bases). V shed 8 bases and J shed 0 bases, with 16 bases lying between them. This CDR3 is 15 amino acids long. CDR1 and CDR2 (germline): WSHSY, SAAADI. The CDR3 DNA reads as TGCGCCAGCCGTTTCCCCCGGGGGGCTAACTATGGCTACACCTTC. Translating it yields CASRFPRGANYGYTF.

This clone has just one count. The V call is TRBV5-4, the J call TRBJ1-4; D perhaps matches TRBD1 (6 bases). Germline loops: CDR1 SGHNT, CDR2 YYREEE (reference sequence). With 1 base removed from V and 8 bases from J, the gap between germline ends came to 9 bases. The CDR3 consists of 13 residues. The CDR3 DNA reads as TGTGCCAGCAGCTTGAGGGGGGGCGAAAAACTGTTTTTT. As protein: CASSLRGGEKLFF.